This TCR beta chain was identified during a study of T cell repertoires in cytomegalovirus infection. Study-level background: It was recently identified HLA-C-restricted and well-studied HLA-B-restricted CMV epitopes that the study used. CMV infection plus the matching HLA type was flagged by public TCR beta signatures.

TCRdb used MiXCR to reprocess the reads, holding one entry per CDR3 protein. The data contain some 110,000 distinct CDR3 sequences, 25% to 35% of them singletons. Notes on the study in general: The ex vivo response was dominated by HLA-C-restricted CMV-specific TCR beta clonotypes. Cumulative frequency of public TCR beta families picked out carriers of CMV plus the relevant HLA.

With 2 bases removed from V and 1 base from J, the gap between germline ends came to 11 bases. This CDR3 is 16 amino acids long. Germline V gene sequence: CDR1 SGHVS, CDR2 FNYEAQ. Worth noting for this clonotype: What it recognizes is unknown.

The source of this sequence is a human donor in good health (CMV status not recorded). Some clones in this sample may be carry-over from other donors' samples. Here the sequenced sample was CD8+ T cells from cultured PBMCs, taken from culture after CMV antigen stimulation. V gene TRBV7-6 combines with J gene TRBJ1-4, with D tentatively TRBD1 (6 bases). The chain's CDR3 is CASSLRDTLTNEKLFF. Here the CDR3 DNA reads TGTGCCAGCAGCTTAAGGGACACGCTAACTAATGAAAAACTGTTTTTT.